A selection of T cell receptor beta chains follows, all from one sample in a study of identical twins. TCRdb recomputed calls from the 5' RACE reads with MiXCR, one row per CDR3 protein. The top ten hold roughly two fifths of the sample, which has about 190,000 distinct CDR3 sequences, 15% to 20% seen once. These data were also filed under a second study, of T cells expressing NK-cell markers.

Sequencing was performed on CD8+ T cells sorted from blood. The receptors shown here come from a woman in her late teens or twenties in good health. CDR3s include the opening cysteine and the closing phenylalanine or tryptophan. The D gene is left open where the match is weak. Rows give clone size only sometimes, using once, few, many, or a class for an expanded clone.

>many|TRBV29-1|-|TRBJ1-1
TGCAGCGTTGAAGATCAGGGTAACGCTGAAGCTTTCTTT
CSVEDQGNAEAFF
>-|TRBV6-5|-|TRBJ2-1
TGTGCCAGCAGTTATCGTTGGTCGGGTTGGGAAAAGTTCTTC
CASSYRWSGWEKFF
>-|TRBV6-5|-|TRBJ1-4
TGTGCCAGCAGTTACTCTACAGGGCCTAATGAAAAACTGTTTTTT
CASSYSTGPNEKLFF
>-|TRBV3-1|-|TRBJ2-2
TGTGCCAGCAGCCAAGGGAGCGCGGGCTACACCGGGGAGCTGTTTTTT
CASSQGSAGYTGELFF
>few|TRBV12-3/TRBV12-4|TRBD2|TRBJ2-2
TGTGCCAGCAGTTTATTTAGCGGGGTGACCGGGGAGCTGTTTTTT
CASSLFSGVTGELFF
>-|TRBV20-1|-|TRBJ2-4
TGCAGTGCCGACTCCACAAGACCGCTAGCCAAAAACATTCAGTACTTC
CSADSTRPLAKNIQYF
>few|TRBV20-1|TRBD1|TRBJ1-2
TGCAGTGCTATCAACAGGGGCCGAGCGACAGGCTACACCTTC
CSAINRGRATGYTF
>few|TRBV29-1|-|TRBJ2-3
TGCAGCGTGCTTGTGGGGCGGACAGATACGCAGTATTTT
CSVLVGRTDTQYF
>-|TRBV6-4|TRBD2|TRBJ2-4
TGTGCCAGCAGAGACTCCTTGGGACTAGCGGGGAATGGGGACATTCAGTACTTC
CASRDSLGLAGNGDIQYF
>many|TRBV20-1|TRBD2|TRBJ2-1
TGCAGTGCTAAAAATTCGCGGGGGGGGGCATCCGACGTTGAGCAGTTCTTC
CSAKNSRGGASDVEQFF